This TCR beta chain was identified during a study of PD-1 blockade in classical Hodgkin lymphoma (dated by TCRdb to 2020 to 2021). Study-level background: Nivolumab dosing was 3 mg/kg intravenously every 2 weeks, continuing until either disease progression or unacceptable toxicity. To define a peripheral blood immune signature of response to PD-1 blockade in classical Hodgkin lymphoma, the study combined TCR beta sequencing with CyTOF. What the study reported, not specific to this receptor: Baseline TCR diversity was reported to be lower in newly diagnosed patients than in healthy donors, and even lower in relapsed/refractory patients. A significant rise by C4D1 was seen in CD4+ but not CD8+ TCR diversity (p=0.0027 vs p=0.16), with the rise being most apparent in complete responders (p=0.02). The study was limited to a single clinical trial cohort, and causes of repertoire differences, possibly disease activity or prior therapy, remained undefined. Lower diversity was seen in patients whose nivolumab began less than 1 year after ASCT, and these patients were left out of later analyses so that immune reconstitution would not confound the results. Baseline diversity similar to that of newly diagnosed patients was observed in trial patients achieving complete response, whereas significantly lower diversity was observed in partial responders and progressors.

CDR3 length: 15 amino acids, cysteine to phenylalanine. Of all the DNA, just the CDR3 is kept, 45 bases in frame from base 1. CDR1 and CDR2, looked up from the germline V gene, are SGHRS and YFSETQ. Germline trimming: 4 bases from V, 4 bases from J; junction bases outside gene matches: 6. The sample's time point label, in plain terms: cycle 1 day 1 (C1D1), immediately before nivolumab initiation. Relapse after autologous stem cell transplantation had occurred in all trial patients, and cohorts A, B and C were distinguished by prior brentuximab vedotin exposure. The trial cohort was composed of about 54 patients with relapsed/refractory classical Hodgkin lymphoma, for whom complete response, partial response or progressive disease was recorded as best overall response. Single-agent nivolumab was administered to trial patients in the multi-cohort phase II CheckMate 205 trial. An independent review committee assessed best overall response by applying the 2007 International Working Group response criteria. Trial PBMCs were obtained immediately prior to nivolumab initiation (C1D1) and on therapy at cycle 2 day 1 and cycle 4 day 1. Peripheral blood was collected in 8 mL Vacutainer Cell Preparation Tubes, from which PBMCs were isolated by centrifugation and then cryopreserved.

The Qiagen DNeasy kit was used to extract genomic DNA both from unsorted PBMCs and from the negatively selected CD4+ and CD8+ fractions. Amplification of TCR beta CDR3 regions was done by immunoSEQ multiplex PCR with primers that anneal to V and J segments. Amplification bias was minimized using a synthetic immune receptor repertoire, and residual bias was removed computationally after sequencing. The authors processed their data as follows. Repertoire diversity was quantified as the Shannon entropy index using custom Python scripts. Unsorted, CD4+ and CD8+ repertoires were analyzed separately, except in combined analyses where CD4+ and CD8+ sequences were merged in silico. A clone counted as expanded when the clone's frequency after treatment rose at least 2-fold relative to C1D1, and clones undetected at baseline were given a pseudocount of 0.5. Singleton clones were defined as clones with 0 or 1 copy at C1D1, and non-singleton clones were defined as clones with 2 or more copies. By matching protein sequences in sorted samples from the same patient, clones expanded in unsorted samples were annotated as CD4+, CD8+ or unknown. Diversity changes from C1D1 to C4D1 were tested in paired samples using Wilcoxon tests. This is the immuneACCESS table as TCRdb keeps it, with only in-frame sequences that have V and J called. A part of the clones is gone; compared with another copy, unresolved V genes explain less than half, and the rest is unexplained. That table is the source of V, J and clone size, and D and trimming were worked out from the DNA. The sample table holds around 9,900 clones, of which 80% to 95% were seen once. The ten largest account for 13% to 15% of the sample.

A few counts support this clone. Its target antigen remains unknown. No base quality information exists; no much larger clone differs at one position. The source of this sequence is a human donor with classical Hodgkin lymphoma. The rearrangement joined TRBV5-1 to TRBJ2-5; TRBD2 aligns with 11 central bases. This material consisted of peripheral blood mononuclear cells (PBMCs), taken at baseline. The nucleotide sequence is given as TGCGCCAGCAGCCCGGGACTAGCGGACGTAGAGACCCAGTACTTC. This sequence encodes CASSPGLADVETQYF.